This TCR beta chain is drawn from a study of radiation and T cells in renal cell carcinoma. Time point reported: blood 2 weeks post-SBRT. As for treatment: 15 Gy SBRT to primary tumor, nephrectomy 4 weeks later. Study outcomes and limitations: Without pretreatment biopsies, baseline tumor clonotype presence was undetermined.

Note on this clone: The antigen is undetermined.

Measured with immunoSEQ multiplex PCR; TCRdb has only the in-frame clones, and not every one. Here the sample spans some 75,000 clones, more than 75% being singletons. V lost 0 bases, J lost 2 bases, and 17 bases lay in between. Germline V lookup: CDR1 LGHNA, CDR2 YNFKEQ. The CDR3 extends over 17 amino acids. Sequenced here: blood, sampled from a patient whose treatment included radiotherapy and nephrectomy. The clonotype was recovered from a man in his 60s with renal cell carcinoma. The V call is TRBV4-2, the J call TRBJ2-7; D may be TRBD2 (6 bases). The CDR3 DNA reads TGTGCCAGCAGCCAAGATAATGCTGGCCAGCGGGCCTACGAGCAGTACTTC. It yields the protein CASSQDNAGQRAYEQYF.